The 17 T cell receptor beta chains below all came from one sample that was sequenced in a study of blood T cell repertoires in COVID-19. Clones were read by immunoSEQ multiplex PCR, and TCRdb kept only the in-frame ones, dropping some. The sample records about 280,000 clones, 85% being singletons. The sequenced sample was PBMCs or T cells enriched from blood (not recorded which). The receptors originated from a woman aged 45-65 years who had recovered from COVID-19.

The gene calls are TRBV2 and TRBJ2-2, with 12 positions matching TRBD1. Germline lookup yields CDR1 SNHLY and CDR2 FYNNEI. The V and J ends lost 5 bases and 5 bases, in that order; junction bases with no gene match: 3. CDR3 length: 15 amino acids. The CDR3 spells CASSRDRGRTGELFF. CDR3 nucleotides: TGTGCCAGCAGTAGGGACAGGGGGCGAACCGGGGAGCTGTTTTTT. Looking up the rest from reference TRBV2 and TRBJ2-2 gives the full variable domain: EPEVTQTPSHQVTQMGQEVILRCVPISNHLYFYWYRQILGQKVEFLVSFYNNEISEKSEIFDDQFSVERPDGSNFTLKIRSTKLEDSAMYFCASSRDRGRTGELFFGEGSRLTVL.

This CDR3 reads CAWKGRAIDNEQFF. The CDR3 DNA sequence: TGTGCCTGGAAGGGCAGGGCTATCGACAATGAGCAGTTCTTC. V is TRBV30 and J is TRBJ2-1; the D gene is possibly TRBD1 (5 bases). Looked up from germline, CDR1 is GTSNPN and CDR2 is SVGIG (reference sequence). This CDR3 has 14 residues. Trimming removed 4 bases at V and 5 bases at J, with 15 bases between.

The chain recombines TRBV4-3 with TRBJ1-4; tentatively, D is TRBD1 (5 bases). The CDR3 has 14 residues. Germline CDR1 is LGHNA and CDR2 is YSLEER. With 1 base removed from V and 8 bases from J, the gap between germline ends came to 11 bases. The CDR3 DNA follows: TGCGCCAGCAGCCAAGGGGGCGCGGAGGAAAAACTGTTTTTT. As protein: CASSQGGAEEKLFF.

The rearrangement uses TRBV7-2 and TRBJ2-5; 13 positions match TRBD2. The CDR3 sequence is 18 residues long. V shed 1 base and J 5 bases; nucleotides not matched to a gene: 10. In germline, CDR1 is SGHTA, CDR2 FQGNSA. CDR3: CASSLGGLAGWAHETQYF. CDR3 nucleotides: TGTGCCAGCAGCTTAGGGGGACTAGCGGGGTGGGCCCACGAGACCCAGTACTTC.

The rearrangement links TRBV24-1 to TRBJ2-1; possibly TRBD1 for D (5 bases). Germline values: CDR1 KGHDR, CDR2 SFDVKD. Trimming removed 4 bases from V and 0 bases from J, with 12 bases in between. The CDR3 is 16 residues long. The CDR3 is CATSEPDSSSYNEQFF. CDR3 coding DNA: TGTGCCACCAGTGAGCCTGACAGTAGCTCCTACAATGAGCAGTTCTTC.

The rearrangement links TRBV5-1 to TRBJ1-2; no clear D. CDR3 length: 13 amino acids. V lost 2 bases to trimming and J lost 2 bases, with 7 bases between them. The V gene's germline CDR1 is SGHRS and CDR2 YFSETQ. CDR3 amino acids: CASSLSVNYGYTF. The CDR3 DNA is TGCGCCAGCAGCTTATCCGTAAACTATGGCTACACCTTC.

The chain uses TRBV9 and TRBJ1-2, with D unclear. Germline CDR1 SGDLS, CDR2 YYNGEE. This CDR3 is built from 13 residues. Trimming removed 2 bases at V and 6 bases at J, with 11 bases between. For the CDR3, the DNA is TGTGCCAGCAGCGTCGGGATTCACCATGGCTACACCTTC. This translates into CASSVGIHHGYTF.

This clone was seen a handful of times. The chain employs TRBV5-5 and TRBJ1-4; TRBD1 aligns across 10 bases. From germline, CDR1 is SGHKS and CDR2 YYEKEE (reference sequence). CDR3 length: 16 amino acids. Losses at the gene ends were 3 bases for V and 8 bases for J; bases not matched to a gene: 10. CDR3 sequence (DNA): TGTGCCAGCAGCTCCCGGACAGGGGGAATTGAGGAAAAACTGTTTTTT. Translated: CASSSRTGGIEEKLFF.

The chain joins TRBV15 to TRBJ1-2; D is unclear. Germline lookup yields CDR1 LNHNV and CDR2 YYDKDF (reference sequence). CDR3 size: 17 residues. V was clipped by 2 bases and J by 1 base, with 17 bases between them. This CDR3 is CATSRWPRKDNNYGYTF. DNA of the CDR3: TGTGCCACCAGCAGATGGCCCCGTAAAGACAATAACTATGGCTACACCTTC.

The CDR3 here is CAWSVQGRYGYTF. CDR3 nucleotide sequence: TGTGCCTGGAGTGTTCAGGGAAGGTATGGCTACACCTTC. J is TRBJ1-2 and V is TRBV30; D perhaps matches TRBD1 (5 bases). Germline V gene lookup returns CDR1 GTSNPN and CDR2 SVGIG (reference sequence). This CDR3 has 13 amino acids. V dropped 0 bases and J dropped 5 bases, with 10 bases sitting between them.

The gene calls are TRBV15 and TRBJ1-2, with 8 bases identical to TRBD1. Per the germline V gene, CDR1 is LNHNV and CDR2 is YYDKDF (reference sequence). The V and J ends lost 1 base and 4 bases, in that order; junction bases with no gene match: 11. This CDR3 comprises 17 residues. The DNA of the CDR3 is TGTGCCACCAGCAGAGGGGGGCAGGACAGGGAACTCTATGGCTACACCTTC. Translating gives CATSRGGQDRELYGYTF.

In its sample, this clone was seen a few times. The V call is TRBV6-4, the J call TRBJ2-5; possibly TRBD1 for D (6 bases). V lost 4 bases and J 5 bases, leaving 11 bases between the germline ends. This CDR3 has 13 amino acids. Germline V CDR1 and CDR2: MRHNA, SNTAGT. Written as DNA, the CDR3 is TGTGCCAGCAGTGTAGAGACAGGCGAGACCCAGTACTTC. Protein sequence: CASSVETGETQYF.

V and J are TRBV28 and TRBJ1-1; D is possibly TRBD1 (5 bases). The CDR3 loop spans 15 amino acids. Germline V gene sequence: CDR1 MDHEN, CDR2 SYDVKM. Trimming took 3 bases from V and 3 from J, leaving 14 bases between them. CDR3 nucleotide sequence: TGTGCCAGCAGTTTTGGGGCCAGGGCAGACACTGAAGCTTTCTTT. Its protein is CASSFGARADTEAFF.

The rearrangement joins TRBV7-2 to TRBJ1-2, with D possibly TRBD1 on 6 matching bases. The ends were cut back, 5 bases at V and 8 bases at J, with 18 bases in the middle. Germline CDR1 reads SGHTA; CDR2 reads FQGNSA. The length of the CDR3 is 14 residues. The CDR3 here is CASSPDRTKWGYTF. DNA of the CDR3: TGTGCCAGCAGCCCCGACAGGACCAAATGGGGCTACACCTTC.

The chain has TRBV2 and TRBJ1-2; 7 nucleotides align to TRBD1. The V segment lost 4 bases and the J segment 8 bases; nucleotides outside the gene matches: 13. Looked up from germline, CDR1 is SNHLY and CDR2 is FYNNEI. This CDR3 region has 15 residues. CDR3 DNA sequence: TGTGCCAGCAGTGCGGACAGGCCGTCGTCGGGAGGCTACACCTTC. Translating it yields CASSADRPSSGGYTF.

V and J are TRBV18 and TRBJ2-1; TRBD2 matches 10 bases. The ends lost 6 bases at V and 9 bases at J; junction bases unmatched: 8. The germline CDR1 and CDR2 sequences are KGHSH and LQKENI. CDR3 size: 14 residues. This CDR3 reads CASSPSGREGEQFF. Here the CDR3 DNA reads TGTGCCAGCTCCCCTAGCGGGAGAGAGGGTGAGCAGTTCTTC.

This chain uses TRBV27 with TRBJ1-2; TRBD1 aligns across 9 bases. From germline, CDR1 is MNHEY and CDR2 SMNVEV (reference sequence). J lost 4 bases, V lost 5 bases, and 11 bases had no gene match. The CDR3 runs to 16 residues. The CDR3 bases are TGTGCCAGCAGTCTTTATCGGACAGGGGCCAGCTATGGCTACACCTTC. It is translated as CASSLYRTGASYGYTF.